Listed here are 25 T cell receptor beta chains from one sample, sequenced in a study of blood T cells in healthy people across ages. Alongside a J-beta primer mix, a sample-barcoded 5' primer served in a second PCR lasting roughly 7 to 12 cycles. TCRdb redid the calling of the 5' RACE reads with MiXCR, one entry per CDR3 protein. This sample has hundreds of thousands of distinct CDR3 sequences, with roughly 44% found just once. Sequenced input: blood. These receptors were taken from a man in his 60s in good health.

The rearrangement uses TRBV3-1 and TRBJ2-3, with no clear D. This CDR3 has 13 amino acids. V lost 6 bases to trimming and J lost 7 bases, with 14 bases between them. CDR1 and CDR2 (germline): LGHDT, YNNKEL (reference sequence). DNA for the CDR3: TGTGCCAGCAGGGGCCCCGTTCTGCATACGCAGTATTTT. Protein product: CASRGPVLHTQYF.

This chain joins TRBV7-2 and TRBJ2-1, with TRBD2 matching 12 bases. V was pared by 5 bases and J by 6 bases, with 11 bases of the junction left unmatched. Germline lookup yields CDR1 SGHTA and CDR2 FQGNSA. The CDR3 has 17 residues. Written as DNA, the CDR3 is TGTGCCAGCAGCCGGGGGACTAGCGGGTTCGGGCTCAATGAGCAGTTCTTC. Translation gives CASSRGTSGFGLNEQFF.

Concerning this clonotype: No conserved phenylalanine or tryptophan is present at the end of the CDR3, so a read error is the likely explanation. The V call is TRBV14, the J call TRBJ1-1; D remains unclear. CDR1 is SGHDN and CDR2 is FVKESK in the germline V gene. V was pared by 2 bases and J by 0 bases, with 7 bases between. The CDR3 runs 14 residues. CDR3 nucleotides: TGTGCCAGCAGCCAACCCGGGATGAACACTGAAGCTTTCTAT. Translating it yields CASSQPGMNTEAFY.

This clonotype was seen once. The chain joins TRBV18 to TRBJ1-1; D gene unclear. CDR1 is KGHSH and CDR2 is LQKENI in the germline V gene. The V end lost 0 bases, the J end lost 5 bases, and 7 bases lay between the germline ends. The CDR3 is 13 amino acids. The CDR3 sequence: CASSPPSTTEAFF. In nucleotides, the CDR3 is TGTGCCAGCTCACCACCGTCGACAACTGAAGCTTTCTTT.

CDR3 sequence: CASSVDYQRETQYF. The CDR3 DNA reads as TGTGCCAGTAGTGTCGACTACCAGAGAGAGACCCAGTACTTC. The chain is built from TRBV19 and TRBJ2-5; TRBD2 might be the D (5 bases). V shed 5 bases and J shed 4 bases, with 14 bases lying between them. The length of the CDR3 is 14 residues. Germline V CDR1 and CDR2: LNHDA, SQIVND (reference sequence). The variable domain in full, with the rest retrieved from reference TRBV19 and TRBJ2-5, is DGGITQSPKYLFRKEGQNVTLSCEQNLNHDAMYWYRQDPGQGLRLIYYSQIVNDFQKGDIAEGYSVSREKKESFPLTVTSAQKNPTAFYLCASSVDYQRETQYFGPGTRLLVL.

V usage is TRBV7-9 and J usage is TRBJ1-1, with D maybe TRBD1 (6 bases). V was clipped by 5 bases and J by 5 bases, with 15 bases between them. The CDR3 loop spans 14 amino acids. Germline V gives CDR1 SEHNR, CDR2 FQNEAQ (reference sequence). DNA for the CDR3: TGTGCCAGCAGCGTCGGGGGGCGAGGAACTGAAGCTTTCTTT. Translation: CASSVGGRGTEAFF.

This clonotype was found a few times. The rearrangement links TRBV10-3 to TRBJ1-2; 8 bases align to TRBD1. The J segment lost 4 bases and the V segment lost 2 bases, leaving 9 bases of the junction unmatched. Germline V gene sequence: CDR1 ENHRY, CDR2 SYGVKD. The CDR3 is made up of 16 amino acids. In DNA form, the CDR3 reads TGTGCCATCAGTGAGCCCGCTCAGGGGGCTAGCTATGGCTACACCTTC. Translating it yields CAISEPAQGASYGYTF.

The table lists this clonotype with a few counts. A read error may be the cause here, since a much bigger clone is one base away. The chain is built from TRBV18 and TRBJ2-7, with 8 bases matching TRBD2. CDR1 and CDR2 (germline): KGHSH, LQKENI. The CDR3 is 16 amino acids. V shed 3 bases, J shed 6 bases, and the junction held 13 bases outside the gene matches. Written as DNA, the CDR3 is TGTGCCAGCTCACCTTCGGGGGGGGTCTCAACTTGCGAGCAGTACTTC. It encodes CASSPSGGVSTCEQYF. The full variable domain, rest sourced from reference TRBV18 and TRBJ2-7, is NAGVMQNPRHLVRRRGQEARLRCSPMKGHSHVYWYRQLPEEGLKFMVYLQKENIIDESGMPKERFSAEFPKEGPSILRIQQVVRGDSAAYFCASSPSGGVSTCEQYFGPGTRLTVT.

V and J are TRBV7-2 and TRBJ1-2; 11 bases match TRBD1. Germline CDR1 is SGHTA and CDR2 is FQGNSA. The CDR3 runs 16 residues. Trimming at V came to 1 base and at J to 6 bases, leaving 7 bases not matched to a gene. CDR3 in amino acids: CASSLGGTGGRDGYTF. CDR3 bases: TGTGCCAGCAGCTTAGGAGGGACAGGGGGAAGGGATGGCTACACCTTC.

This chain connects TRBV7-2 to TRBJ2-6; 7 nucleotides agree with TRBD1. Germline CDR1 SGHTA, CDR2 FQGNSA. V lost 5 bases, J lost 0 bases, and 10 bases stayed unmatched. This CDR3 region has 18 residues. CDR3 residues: CASSRTGALSSGANVLTF. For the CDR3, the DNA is TGTGCCAGCAGCCGAACAGGGGCCTTAAGCTCTGGGGCCAACGTCCTGACTTTC.

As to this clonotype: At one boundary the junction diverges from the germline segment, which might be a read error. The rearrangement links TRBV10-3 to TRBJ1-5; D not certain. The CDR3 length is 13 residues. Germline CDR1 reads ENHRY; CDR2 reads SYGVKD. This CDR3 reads CAVSESSDQPQHF. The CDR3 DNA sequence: TGTGCCGTCAGTGAGTCTTCCGATCAGCCCCAGCATTTT.

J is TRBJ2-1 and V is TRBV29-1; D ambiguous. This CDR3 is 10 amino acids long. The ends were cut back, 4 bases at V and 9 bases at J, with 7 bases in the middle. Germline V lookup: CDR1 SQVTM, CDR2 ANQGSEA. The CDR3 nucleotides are TGCAGCGTTGCCGAACGTGAGCAGTTCTTC. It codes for CSVAEREQFF.

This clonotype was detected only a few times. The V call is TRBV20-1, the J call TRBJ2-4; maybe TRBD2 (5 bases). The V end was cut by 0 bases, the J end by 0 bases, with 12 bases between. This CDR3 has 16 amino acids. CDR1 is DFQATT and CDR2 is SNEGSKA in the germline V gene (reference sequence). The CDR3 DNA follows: TGCAGTGCTAGAGATTTGAGGGAACTAGCCAAAAACATTCAGTACTTC. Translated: CSARDLRELAKNIQYF.

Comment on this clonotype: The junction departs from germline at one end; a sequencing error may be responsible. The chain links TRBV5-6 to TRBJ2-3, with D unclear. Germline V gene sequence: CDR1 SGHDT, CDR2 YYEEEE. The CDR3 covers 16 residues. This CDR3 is CASSFPGESPTDTRYF. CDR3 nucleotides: TGTGCCAGCAGCTTCCCAGGCGAGTCCCCAACAGATACGCGGTATTTT.

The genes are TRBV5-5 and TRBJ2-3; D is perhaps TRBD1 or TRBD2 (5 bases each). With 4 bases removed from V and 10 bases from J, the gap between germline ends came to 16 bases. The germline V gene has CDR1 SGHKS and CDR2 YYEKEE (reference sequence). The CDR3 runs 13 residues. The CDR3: CASSPLRDEAQYF. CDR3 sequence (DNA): TGTGCCAGCAGCCCTCTGAGGGACGAGGCGCAGTATTTT.

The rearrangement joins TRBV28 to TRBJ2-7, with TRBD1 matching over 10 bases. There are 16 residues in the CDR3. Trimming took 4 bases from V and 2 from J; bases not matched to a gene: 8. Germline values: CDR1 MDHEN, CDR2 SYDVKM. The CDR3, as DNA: TGTGCCAGCAGTTCCGGGGGACAGGGGACCCCCTACGAGCAGTACTTC. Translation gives CASSSGGQGTPYEQYF.

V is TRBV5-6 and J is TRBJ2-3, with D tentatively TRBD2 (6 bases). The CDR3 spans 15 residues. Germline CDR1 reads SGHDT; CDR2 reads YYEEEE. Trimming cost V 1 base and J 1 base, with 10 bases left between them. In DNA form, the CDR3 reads TGTGCCAGCAGCTTGTGGGGGGTACGCACAGATACGCAGTATTTT. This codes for CASSLWGVRTDTQYF.

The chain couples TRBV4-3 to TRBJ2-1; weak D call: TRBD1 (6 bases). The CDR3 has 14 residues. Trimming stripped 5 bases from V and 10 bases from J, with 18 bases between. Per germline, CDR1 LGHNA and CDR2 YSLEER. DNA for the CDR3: TGCGCCAGCAGCTCCTCCTCAGGGGCCTACGAGCAGTTCTTC. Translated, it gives CASSSSSGAYEQFF.

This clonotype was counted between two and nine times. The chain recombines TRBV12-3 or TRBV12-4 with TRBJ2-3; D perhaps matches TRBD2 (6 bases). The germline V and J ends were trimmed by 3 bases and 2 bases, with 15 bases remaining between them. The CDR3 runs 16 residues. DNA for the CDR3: TGTGCCAGCAGTTTGAGCCCACGCGGGGACACAGATACGCAGTATTTT. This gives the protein CASSLSPRGDTDTQYF.

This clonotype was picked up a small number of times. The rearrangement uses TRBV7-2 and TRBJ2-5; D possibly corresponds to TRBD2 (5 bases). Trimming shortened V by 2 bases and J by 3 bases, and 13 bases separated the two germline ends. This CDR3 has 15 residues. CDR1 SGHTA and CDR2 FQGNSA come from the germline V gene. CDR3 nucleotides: TGTGCCAGCAGCTTAAGGCCGGGGTCGGAAGAGACCCAGTACTTC. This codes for CASSLRPGSEETQYF.

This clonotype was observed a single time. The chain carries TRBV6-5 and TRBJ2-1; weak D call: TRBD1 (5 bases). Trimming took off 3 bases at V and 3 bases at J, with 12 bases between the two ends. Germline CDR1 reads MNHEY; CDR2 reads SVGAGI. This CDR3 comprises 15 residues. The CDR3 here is CASSYRQPYYNEQFF. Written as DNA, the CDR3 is TGTGCCAGCAGTTATCGACAGCCATACTACAATGAGCAGTTCTTC.

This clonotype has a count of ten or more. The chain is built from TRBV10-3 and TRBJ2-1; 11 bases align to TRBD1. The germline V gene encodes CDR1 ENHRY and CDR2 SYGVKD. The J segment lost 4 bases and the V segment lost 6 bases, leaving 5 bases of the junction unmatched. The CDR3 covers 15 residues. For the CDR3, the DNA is TGTGCCATCAGAGATCGGGACAGGGGGTACAATGAGCAGTTCTTC. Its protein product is CAIRDRDRGYNEQFF.

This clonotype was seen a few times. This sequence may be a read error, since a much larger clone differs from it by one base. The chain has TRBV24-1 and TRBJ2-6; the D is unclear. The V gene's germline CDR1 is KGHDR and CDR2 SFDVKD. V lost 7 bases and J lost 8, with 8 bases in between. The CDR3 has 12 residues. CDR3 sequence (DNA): TGTGCCACCAGGGACCGATCCAACGTCCTGACTTTC. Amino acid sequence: CATRDRSNVLTF.

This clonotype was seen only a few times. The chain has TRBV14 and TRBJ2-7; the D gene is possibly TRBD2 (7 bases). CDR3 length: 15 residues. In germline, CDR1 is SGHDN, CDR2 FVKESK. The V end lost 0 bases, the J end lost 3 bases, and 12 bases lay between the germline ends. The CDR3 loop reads CASSQDRGGRYEQYF. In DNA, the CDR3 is TGTGCCAGCAGCCAAGATCGCGGGGGCCGCTACGAGCAGTACTTC.

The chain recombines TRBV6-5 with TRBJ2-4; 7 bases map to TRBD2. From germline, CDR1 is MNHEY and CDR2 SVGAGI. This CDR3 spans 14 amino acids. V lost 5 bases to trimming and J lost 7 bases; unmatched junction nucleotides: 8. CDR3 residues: CASSDRRGGNIQYF. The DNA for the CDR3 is TGTGCCAGCAGTGATCGGCGGGGAGGGAACATTCAGTACTTC.